One and the same sample provided the 24 T cell receptor beta chains below, sequenced in a study of beta chain features in type 1 diabetes. Expressed TCRB transcripts got sequenced, as all isolated RNA was reverse transcribed. TCRdb's copy holds only in-frame clones and misses some; the assay was immunoSEQ multiplex PCR. Of 250,000 to 400,000 clones in the sample, 12% to 15% were seen once. Source material: central memory CD4+ T cells from blood. The receptors shown here come from a young man in good health.

Only a few counts were recorded for this clone. The V and J genes are TRBV5-1 and TRBJ2-3; TRBD2 matches 7 bases. This CDR3 is built from 13 residues. V shed 0 bases and J 9 bases; nucleotides not matched to a gene: 4. From germline, CDR1 is SGHRS and CDR2 YFSETQ. The CDR3 DNA reads as TGCGCCAGCAGCTTGGCTATCGGGGGGACGCAGTATTTT. The encoded protein is CASSLAIGGTQYF. The full variable domain, completed using reference TRBV5-1 and TRBJ2-3, is KAGVTQTPRYLIKTRGQQVTLSCSPISGHRSVSWYQQTPGQGLQFLFEYFSETQRNKGNFPGRFSGRQFSNSRSEMNVSTLELGDSALYLCASSLAIGGTQYFGPGTRLTVL.

This clone was counted only a few times. The V call is TRBV6-5, the J call TRBJ2-7, with 13 nucleotides matching TRBD2. This CDR3 contains 14 residues. The germline gives CDR1 MNHEY, CDR2 SVGAGI. Trimming removed 6 bases from V and 8 bases from J; junction bases left unmatched: 7. CDR3 coding DNA: TGTGCCAGCAGCTCCGGGACTAGCGGGGACAAGCAGTACTTC. Translated, it gives CASSSGTSGDKQYF.

This clone was counted only a few times. Here the CDR3 reads CASSPPGGEGSRYTF. CDR3 nucleotides: TGTGCCAGCAGCCCCCCAGGGGGCGAAGGTAGTCGCTACACCTTC. V is TRBV5-4 and J is TRBJ1-2; 8 bases line up with TRBD1. J gave up 9 bases and V 4 bases, and 14 bases lay outside the gene matches. The CDR3 is 15 residues long. Germline CDR1 SGHNT, CDR2 YYREEE (reference sequence).

The sample holds a few counts of this clone. The chain recombines TRBV11-3 with TRBJ2-7, with D possibly TRBD1 on 6 matching bases. The CDR3 is 14 residues long. The germline V gene encodes CDR1 SGHNT and CDR2 YENEEA. Trimming removed 3 bases from V and 5 bases from J, with 14 bases in between. The CDR3 nucleotides are TGTGCCAGCAGCTTTCGCAGGGGTGGCCACGAGCAGTACTTC. Its translation: CASSFRRGGHEQYF.

In its sample, this clone was seen a few times. The chain recombines TRBV5-4 with TRBJ2-7; D may be TRBD2 (5 bases). V lost 2 bases to trimming and J lost 5 bases, with 11 bases between them. Germline V gives CDR1 SGHNT, CDR2 YYREEE (reference sequence). The CDR3 sequence is 13 residues long. CDR3 in amino acids: CASSFRGVDEQYF. The CDR3 nucleotides are TGTGCCAGCAGCTTTCGGGGAGTGGACGAGCAGTACTTC.

The J gene is TRBJ2-6, the V gene TRBV27; 8 nucleotides agree with TRBD1. Germline trimming cut 11 bases from V and 4 bases from J; bases unmatched to any gene: 13. CDR3 length: 16 residues. Germline values: CDR1 MNHEY, CDR2 SMNVEV (reference sequence). CDR3 bases: TGTGCCGTCAGCGAGGCAGGGGGCGCCGGGGCCAACGTCCTGACTTTC. This encodes CAVSEAGGAGANVLTF. The variable domain in full, with the rest retrieved from reference TRBV27 and TRBJ2-6, is EAQVTQNPRYLITVTGKKLTVTCSQNMNHEYMSWYRQDPGLGLRQIYYSMNVEVTDKGDVPEGYKVSRKEKRNFPLILESPSPNQTSLYFCAVSEAGGAGANVLTFGAGSRLTVL.

This clone turned up a few times. J is TRBJ2-7 and V is TRBV18; D might be TRBD1 (6 bases). Between the trimmed V and J ends, which lost 2 bases and 7 bases, there was a span of 12 bases. Germline assignment: CDR1 KGHSH and CDR2 LQKENI. CDR3 length: 13 amino acids. This chain's CDR3 is CASSPRERGEQYF. The CDR3 coding sequence is TGTGCCAGCTCACCAAGGGAAAGGGGGGAGCAGTACTTC.

This clone was observed a handful of times. The chain joins TRBV7-9 to TRBJ2-1; D not resolved. The germline V gene has CDR1 SEHNR and CDR2 FQNEAQ (reference sequence). The CDR3 has 11 amino acids. Trimming stripped 3 bases from V and 8 bases from J, with 5 bases between. The CDR3 coding sequence is TGTGCCAGCAGCTTTACCTATGAGCAGTTCTTC. Translated: CASSFTYEQFF.

This clone was seen only once. The rearrangement links TRBV7-8 to TRBJ1-5; D not resolved. Germline values: CDR1 SGHVS, CDR2 FQNEAQ. This CDR3 spans 15 amino acids. V was shortened by 4 bases and J by 7 bases, with 17 bases between the two germline ends. CDR3: CASSSRVPRNQPQHF. As DNA, the CDR3 is TGTGCCAGCAGCTCCCGGGTCCCGAGAAACCAGCCCCAGCATTTT. The whole variable domain, remainder taken from reference TRBV7-8 and TRBJ1-5, is GAGVSQSPRYKVAKRGQDVALRCDPISGHVSLFWYQQALGQGPEFLTYFQNEAQLDKSGLPSDRFFAERPEGSVSTLKIQRTQQEDSAVYLCASSSRVPRNQPQHFGDGTRLSIL.

Notes on this clone: At one boundary the junction diverges from the germline segment, which might be a read error. The chain joins TRBV6-6 to TRBJ1-2, with 9 bases identical to TRBD1. The CDR3 has 12 amino acids. Per germline, CDR1 MNHNY and CDR2 SVGAGI (reference sequence). CDR3 sequence reads: CAISTGGLGYTF. The CDR3, as DNA: TGTGCCATCAGTACAGGGGGCCTCGGCTACACCTTC.

This clone was picked up many times. The V and J genes are TRBV2 and TRBJ2-3; 9 bases are a match to TRBD2. V shed 10 bases, J shed 0 bases, and the junction held 5 bases outside the gene matches. The CDR3 contains 14 residues. CDR1 is SNHLY and CDR2 is FYNNEI in the germline V gene. In DNA, the CDR3 is TGTGCCACCGAGCGGGGGGCGAGCACAGATACGCAGTATTTT. It specifies CATERGASTDTQYF.

As regards this clone: Germline and junction disagree at one end, which may indicate a read error. The CDR3 sequence: CAISESDNEQFF. Here the CDR3 DNA reads TGTGCCATCAGTGAGTCTGACAATGAGCAGTTCTTC. V is TRBV6-5 and J is TRBJ2-1; D ambiguous. The CDR3 length is 12 residues. Germline V gives CDR1 MNHEY, CDR2 SVGAGI.

J is TRBJ1-2 and V is TRBV30; the match to TRBD1 covers 12 bases. J was trimmed by 4 bases and V by 8 bases; bases with no gene match: 11. The CDR3 contains 15 residues. CDR1 is GTSNPN, CDR2 SVGIG, per germline (reference sequence). The CDR3 DNA reads TGTGCCAGAGACTGGGGGACAGGGGGCCTCTATGGCTACACCTTC. Protein product: CARDWGTGGLYGYTF.

The CDR3 here is CASSQDYGTNTEAFF. CDR3 nucleotides: TGCGCCAGCAGCCAAGATTATGGTACGAACACTGAAGCTTTCTTT. The V gene is TRBV4-3, the J gene TRBJ1-1; unclear D gene. The CDR3 extends over 15 amino acids. In germline, CDR1 is LGHNA, CDR2 YSLEER. Trimming pared 0 bases from V and 1 base from J, leaving 9 bases between.

This clone was counted only a few times. The chain couples TRBV29-1 to TRBJ1-6, with TRBD1 as a possible D gene (6 bases). Germline CDR1 SQVTM, CDR2 ANQGSEA. The CDR3 loop spans 13 amino acids. V gave up 7 bases and J gave up 7 bases, with 14 bases separating them. As DNA, the CDR3 is TGCAGCGCCCGCCAGGACAGCAATTCACCCCTCCACTTT. Amino acid sequence: CSARQDSNSPLHF.

There are a few counts of this clone. As DNA, the CDR3 is TGTGCCACCACCAAACGGGGCGGACCCACAGATACGCAGTATTTT. It specifies CATTKRGGPTDTQYF. V and J are TRBV15 and TRBJ2-3; D tentatively reads TRBD1 or TRBD2 (5 bases each). This CDR3 is 15 amino acids long. Looked up from germline, CDR1 is LNHNV and CDR2 is YYDKDF (reference sequence). V shed 7 bases and J shed 2 bases, with 16 bases lying between them. The entire variable domain, with the rest obtained from reference TRBV15 and TRBJ2-3, is as follows: DAMVIQNPRYQVTQFGKPVTLSCSQTLNHNVMYWYQQKSSQAPKLLFHYYDKDFNNEADTPDNFQSRRPNTSFCFLDIRSPGLGDTAMYLCATTKRGGPTDTQYFGPGTRLTVL.

Only one count was recorded for this clone. The CDR3 region has the DNA TGTGCCACCAGCAGAAGCCCAGACAGGTCCGACGAGCAGTACTTC. Translated: CATSRSPDRSDEQYF. V usage is TRBV15 and J usage is TRBJ2-5; D possibly corresponds to TRBD1 (6 bases). TRBJ2-7 explains the end of the DNA better; the J call may be wrong. Per germline, CDR1 LNHNV and CDR2 YYDKDF (reference sequence). CDR3 length: 15 residues.

This clone has just a few counts. The chain carries TRBV27 and TRBJ1-2; possibly TRBD1 for D (6 bases). Germline loops: CDR1 MNHEY, CDR2 SMNVEV (reference sequence). This CDR3 is built from 13 residues. V was cut by 4 bases and J by 5 bases, with 11 bases left in between. The CDR3 DNA sequence: TGTGCCAGCAGTTGGGGGGGCCGGTATGGCTACACCTTC. It is translated as CASSWGGRYGYTF.

The chain links TRBV9 to TRBJ1-2; a possible D gene is TRBD1 (6 bases). The CDR3 contains 14 residues. V lost 0 bases, J lost 10 bases, and 16 bases lay in between. The germline V gene has CDR1 SGDLS and CDR2 YYNGEE. The CDR3 loop is CASSVEQGAGYYTF. The CDR3 region has the DNA TGTGCCAGCAGCGTAGAACAGGGAGCTGGATACTACACCTTC.

This clone was recorded a few times. The rearrangement joins TRBV9 to TRBJ2-5; 8 nucleotides line up with TRBD2. This CDR3 has 14 residues. CDR1 and CDR2 from the germline V gene are SGDLS and YYNGEE. Unmatched junction bases numbered 3, after V lost 1 base and J lost 4 bases. CDR3: CASSVQSGGETQYF. The CDR3, as DNA: TGTGCCAGCAGCGTACAGAGCGGGGGAGAGACCCAGTACTTC.

The sample holds a few counts of this clone. The chain has TRBV11-2 and TRBJ2-3, with 7 nucleotides matching TRBD2. The CDR3 runs 15 residues. V was pared by 2 bases and J by 5 bases, with 7 bases of the junction left unmatched. CDR1 and CDR2 from the germline V gene are SGHAT and FQNNGV. This CDR3 is CASSLLYGGRDTQYF. The CDR3 DNA follows: TGTGCCAGCAGCTTACTGTACGGGGGGAGAGATACGCAGTATTTT.

V and J are TRBV11-2 and TRBJ2-5, with D unresolved. Trimming stripped 5 bases from V and 2 bases from J, with 9 bases between. The CDR3 contains 13 residues. The germline gives CDR1 SGHAT, CDR2 FQNNGV. The CDR3 sequence is CASSQGNQETQYF. Here the CDR3 DNA reads TGTGCCAGCAGCCAAGGCAATCAAGAGACCCAGTACTTC.

This clone was seen only a few times. The chain recombines TRBV7-7 with TRBJ2-5, with D possibly matching TRBD1 (6 bases). The CDR3 has 13 residues. Germline lookup yields CDR1 SSHAT and CDR2 FNYEAQ (reference sequence). Trimming removed 6 bases at V and 4 bases at J, with 12 bases between. This CDR3 is CASSQYRVETQYF. The CDR3, as DNA: TGTGCCAGCAGTCAGTACAGGGTAGAGACCCAGTACTTC.

This clone was recorded a few times. The V and J genes are TRBV7-3 and TRBJ2-3; D is uncertain. Trimming pared 1 base from V and 6 bases from J, leaving 8 bases between. The length of the CDR3 is 13 residues. The V gene's germline CDR1 is SGHTA and CDR2 FQGTGA. Here the CDR3 reads CASSLNRADTQYF. The CDR3 DNA follows: TGTGCCAGCAGCTTAAACCGGGCGGATACGCAGTATTTT. Complete variable domain (other parts from reference TRBV7-3 and TRBJ2-3): GAGVSQTPSNKVTEKGKYVELRCDPISGHTALYWYRQSLGQGPEFLIYFQGTGAADDSGLPNDRFFAVRPEGSVSTLKIQRTERGDSAVYLCASSLNRADTQYFGPGTRLTVL.